This TCR beta chain derives from a study of somatic mutations in cytotoxic T cells in rheumatoid arthritis (dated by TCRdb to between 2016 and 2019). Notes on the research overall: Before any treatment started and right after they were diagnosed, patients gave peripheral blood samples (more than 27 ml EDTA). Median age was essentially the same in the patient group and the control group. To characterize clonality, the study used TCRB deep sequencing while asking whether somatic mutations are carried by expanded CD8+ T-cell clones in newly diagnosed, untreated rheumatoid arthritis. For 60 to 80 rheumatoid arthritis patients and some 20 healthy controls, TCRB deep sequencing was carried out. Some V beta antibody-stained T-cell populations were flow-sorted on a FACSAria II or Sony SH800 at nearly 100% purity, and sorted V beta1+ cells also underwent TCRB sequencing. Broad study findings and their caveats: CD8+ T-cell clonality in rheumatoid arthritis patients was not significantly different from that in age-matched healthy controls. The expanded CD8+ clones had unknown antigen targets, and not appearing in virus-specific databases did not rule out that they were virus-specific. In patients, CD8+ clonality rose with age (Spearman r ~ 0.52), which was not the case in healthy controls. In about an eighth of the roughly 65 patients, more than 20% of CD8+ cells belonged to the largest CD8+ clone, while several identical CD8+ TCRB sequences were shared between blood and synovial fluid. The slight TRBV07 underrepresentation in patients was not adjusted for multiple comparisons.

The immunoSEQ assay was applied to genomic DNA for TCRB CDR3 sequencing. As for the authors' bioinformatics: Published virus-specific TCRB sequences were compared with patient CD8+ clones larger than 1%, and only a few matches were found. The analyses included only productive TCRB rearrangements. Defining a clone by its unique TCRB CDR3 sequence, the study calculated clonality as a productive clonality index derived from Shannon entropy. Repertoire overlap between two samples was calculated from the template counts of each clone relative to total templates per sample. V-gene usage measured by flow cytometry correlated with TCRB sequencing V-gene usage, with a Spearman r of approximately 0.6. This is the immuneACCESS table as TCRdb keeps it, with only in-frame sequences that have V and J called. A part of the clones is gone; compared with another copy, unresolved V genes explain less than half, and the rest is unexplained. Clonal size and the V and J genes are those of that table, whereas D and trimming came from the DNA. The sample contains under 20,000 clones, approximately 80% of them found a single time. Roughly 27% of the sample is in the top ten clones.

Remarks on this clone: No antigen is known for it. No base-level quality is on record; no much larger clone is a single base apart.

CD4+ and CD8+ cells were isolated by positive magnetic bead selection on an AutoMACS, and purity was checked by flow cytometry. Clonal expansions were first screened by flow cytometry with a TCR V beta antibody panel, then characterized by TCRB deep sequencing of sorted CD8+ fractions. Ficoll-Paque PLUS density gradient separation was used to isolate peripheral blood mononuclear cells. Using Nucleospin Tissue or Tissue XS kits, DNA was extracted from CD4-enriched, CD8-enriched or PBMC samples, with quantification by a Qubit 2.0 fluorometer. As encoded in the germline V gene (reference sequence), CDR1 is SEHNR while CDR2 is FQNEAQ. Inclusive of the bounding cysteine and phenylalanine, the CDR3 is 14 residues long. Only CDR3 DNA remains: 42 bases, in frame from the first base. V is clipped by 0 bases and J by 6 bases, and the sequence between their germline boundaries is 9 bases long.

This receptor was obtained from an adult with rheumatoid arthritis. The chain is encoded by TRBV7-9 joined to TRBJ2-1; a confident D gene designation cannot be given. Sequencing input: CD8+ T cells sorted from blood. This receptor carries the CDR3 CASSLATQPNEQFF. The DNA sequence reads TGTGCCAGCAGCTTAGCAACGCAACCCAATGAGCAGTTCTTC. With the portions outside the CDR3 filled from the reference TRBV7-9 and TRBJ2-1 genes, the complete variable region becomes DTGVSQNPRHKITKRGQNVTFRCDPISEHNRLYWYRQTLGQGPEFLTYFQNEAQLEKSRLLSDRFSAERPKGSFSTLEIQRTEQGDSAMYLCASSLATQPNEQFFGPGTRLTVL.